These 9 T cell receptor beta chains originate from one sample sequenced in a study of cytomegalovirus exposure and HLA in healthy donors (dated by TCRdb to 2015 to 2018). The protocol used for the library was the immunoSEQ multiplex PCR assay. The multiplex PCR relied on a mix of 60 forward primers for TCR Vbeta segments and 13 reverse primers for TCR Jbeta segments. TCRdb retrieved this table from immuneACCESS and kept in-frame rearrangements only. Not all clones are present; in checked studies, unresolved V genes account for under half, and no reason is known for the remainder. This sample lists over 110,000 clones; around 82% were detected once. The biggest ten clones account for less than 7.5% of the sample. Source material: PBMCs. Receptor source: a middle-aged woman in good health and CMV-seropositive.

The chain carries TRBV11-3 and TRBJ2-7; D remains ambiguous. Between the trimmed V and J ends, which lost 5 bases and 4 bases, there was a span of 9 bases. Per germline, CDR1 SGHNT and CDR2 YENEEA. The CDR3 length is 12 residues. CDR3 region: CASSPDGYEQYF. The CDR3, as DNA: TGTGCCAGCAGCCCAGACGGGTACGAGCAGTACTTC.

CDR3 bases: TGTGCCAGCAGCTTAGGGGCTGGAGGGTACGAGCAGTACTTC. It specifies CASSLGAGGYEQYF. The chain uses TRBV7-6 and TRBJ2-7; D possibly corresponds to TRBD2 (6 bases). CDR1 and CDR2 from the germline V gene are SGHVS and FNYEAQ. Trimming removed 1 base at V and 4 bases at J, with 11 bases between. The CDR3 consists of 14 residues.

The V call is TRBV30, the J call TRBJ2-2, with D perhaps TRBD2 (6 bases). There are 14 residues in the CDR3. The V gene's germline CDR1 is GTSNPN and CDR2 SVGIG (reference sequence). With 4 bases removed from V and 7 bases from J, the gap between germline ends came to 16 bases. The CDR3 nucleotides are TGTGCCTGGACCCACGGTACCGGGGGCGGGGAGCTGTTTTTT. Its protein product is CAWTHGTGGGELFF.

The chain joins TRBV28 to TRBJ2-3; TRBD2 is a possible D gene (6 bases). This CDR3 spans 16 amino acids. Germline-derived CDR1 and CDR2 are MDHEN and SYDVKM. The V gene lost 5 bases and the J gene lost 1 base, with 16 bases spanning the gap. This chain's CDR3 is CASSPSGSGRTDTQYF. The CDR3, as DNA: TGTGCCAGCAGTCCGTCGGGGAGCGGGCGCACAGATACGCAGTATTTT. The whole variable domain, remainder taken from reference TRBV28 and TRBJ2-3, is DVKVTQSSRYLVKRTGEKVFLECVQDMDHENMFWYRQDPGLGLRLIYFSYDVKMKEKGDIPEGYSVSREKKERFSLILESASTNQTSMYLCASSPSGSGRTDTQYFGPGTRLTVL.

CDR3 in amino acids: CASSSDGGEGYGYTF. CDR3 coding DNA: TGTGCCAGCAGCTCCGATGGGGGGGAAGGCTATGGCTACACCTTC. This rearrangement joins TRBV11-2 to TRBJ1-2; possible D gene TRBD1, 5 bases. Germline V CDR1 and CDR2: SGHAT, FQNNGV. The CDR3 runs to 15 residues. Trimming left V 4 bases short and J 4 bases short, with 16 bases between.

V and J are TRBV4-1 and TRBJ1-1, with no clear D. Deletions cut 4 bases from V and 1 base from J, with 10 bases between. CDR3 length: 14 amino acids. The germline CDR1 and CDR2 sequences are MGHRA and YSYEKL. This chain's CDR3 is CASSRGWGNTEAFF. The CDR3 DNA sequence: TGCGCCAGCAGCCGCGGGTGGGGGAACACTGAAGCTTTCTTT.

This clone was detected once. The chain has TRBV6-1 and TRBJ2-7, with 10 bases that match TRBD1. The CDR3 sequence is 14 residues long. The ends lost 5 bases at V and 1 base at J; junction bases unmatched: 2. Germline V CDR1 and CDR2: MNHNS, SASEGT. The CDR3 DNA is TGTGCCAGCAGTCGGGACAGGGGTTCCTACGAGCAGTACTTC. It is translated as CASSRDRGSYEQYF.

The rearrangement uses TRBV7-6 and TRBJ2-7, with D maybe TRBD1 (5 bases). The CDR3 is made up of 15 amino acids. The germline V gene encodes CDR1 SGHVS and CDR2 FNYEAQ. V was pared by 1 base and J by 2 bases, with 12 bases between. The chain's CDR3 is CASSLEEGQAYEQYF. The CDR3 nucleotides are TGTGCCAGCAGCTTAGAGGAAGGACAAGCCTACGAGCAGTACTTC.

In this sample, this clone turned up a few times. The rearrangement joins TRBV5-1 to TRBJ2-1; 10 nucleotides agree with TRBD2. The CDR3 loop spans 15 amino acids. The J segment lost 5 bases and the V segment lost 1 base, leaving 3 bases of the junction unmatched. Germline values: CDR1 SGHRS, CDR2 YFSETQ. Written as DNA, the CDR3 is TGCGCCAGCAGCTTGCCCCTAGCGGGAGACAATGAGCAGTTCTTC. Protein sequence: CASSLPLAGDNEQFF.